The clone carrying this T cell receptor beta chain was detected once. Everyone who took part was roughly 18 to 89 years old, and they came from 24 US areas. Clinical history reported by participants formed the basis on which cohorts were assigned. Symptom resolution, clearance, or two negative PCRs marked donors in Cohort 3 as recovered. Original data processing: Amplification with reference gene primers provided the estimates of nucleated cell counts. Generated by immunoSEQ multiplex PCR, the TCRdb table keeps only in-frame clones and is missing some. V and J calls and clone size are as listed in that table; D and trimming were resolved from the DNA. The data hold around 370,000 clones, with more than 75% observed a single time. V dropped 5 bases and J dropped 4; count of bases not matched to a gene: 15. Germline CDR1 is SGHTA and CDR2 is FQGNSA. CDR3 size: 17 residues. These data come from a study of blood T cell repertoires in COVID-19.

V and J are TRBV7-2 and TRBJ2-3, with 7 bases matching TRBD1. Sequencing was carried out using PBMCs or T cells enriched from blood (not recorded which). This TCR came from a woman between 18 and 30 years old who had recovered from COVID-19. This CDR3 reads CASSPLRQGRRSDTQYF. DNA of the CDR3: TGTGCCAGCAGCCCCCTCCGACAGGGCAGAAGATCAGATACGCAGTATTTT.